The 2 T cell receptor beta chains below come from one sample, sequenced in a study of PD-1 blockade in mismatch repair-deficient tumors. Here immunoSEQ multiplex PCR was the method, and the copy in TCRdb shows in-frame clones only, minus some. The sample comprises over 100,000 clones, 60% to 85% of which are singletons, and approximately 4.7% rests with the top ten. Sequences were derived from peripheral blood, sampled about 13 months after starting pembrolizumab. Source of these receptors: an adult with mismatch repair-deficient cancer.

This sequence joins TRBV29-1 and TRBJ2-1, with TRBD2 as a possible D gene (5 bases). Germline assignment: CDR1 SQVTM and CDR2 ANQGSEA. V was trimmed by 1 base and J by 0 bases, leaving 7 bases between them. This CDR3 has 14 amino acids. CDR3 DNA sequence: TGCAGCGTTGAAGTAGCGAACTCCTACAATGAGCAGTTCTTC. This sequence encodes CSVEVANSYNEQFF.

The chain joins TRBV18 to TRBJ2-7, with 9 bases aligning to TRBD2. From germline, CDR1 is KGHSH and CDR2 LQKENI. The CDR3 covers 14 residues. V was clipped by 5 bases and J by 3 bases; unmatched bases: 5. CDR3 residues: CASSVTSGYYEQYF. The CDR3 DNA reads TGTGCCAGCTCAGTAACTAGCGGGTACTACGAGCAGTACTTC. The full variable domain, its missing parts supplied by reference TRBV18 and TRBJ2-7, is NAGVMQNPRHLVRRRGQEARLRCSPMKGHSHVYWYRQLPEEGLKFMVYLQKENIIDESGMPKERFSAEFPKEGPSILRIQQVVRGDSAAYFCASSVTSGYYEQYFGPGTRLTVT.